This entry features one T cell receptor beta chain sequence. CDR3 length: 17 residues. Germline V gene lookup returns CDR1 LNHDA and CDR2 SQIVND (reference sequence). J was trimmed by 4 bases and V by 5 bases; bases with no gene match: 14. This sample stems from a study of blood T cell repertoires in COVID-19. Turning to the study itself: Samples taken during acute and convalescent COVID-19 were collected in the United States, Italy and Spain.

Assay: immunoSEQ multiplex PCR; the TCRdb copy retains only in-frame clones and omits some. The data contain roughly 150,000 clones, roughly four fifths of them singletons. Sequencing was carried out using PBMCs or T cells enriched from blood (not recorded which). This clonotype was sampled from a woman aged 18 to 35 who had been exposed to COVID-19. The chain is built from TRBV19 and TRBJ1-5, with TRBD1 matching over 7 bases. CDR3 bases: TGTGCCAGTAGTCCTAGACAGGGACGAGGGTCTAATCAGCCCCAGCATTTT. This sequence encodes CASSPRQGRGSNQPQHF.